One sample yielded the 31 T cell receptor beta chains listed below, sequenced in a study of T cells in Graves' hyperthyroidism and ophthalmopathy. RNA transcripts provided the source from which TCR beta CDR3 regions were amplified. Primed by the HTBI set, a first-round RT-PCR was run on the TCR CDR3. TCRdb analysed the multiplex PCR reads with MiXCR anew, one entry per CDR3 protein. Counted here are roughly 420,000 distinct CDR3 sequences, roughly 14% occurring once; the ten biggest clones make up around 7.3%. The material sequenced was blood. The receptors were gathered from a woman under 30 with Graves' hyperthyroidism.

This clonotype was recorded a few times. This chain links TRBV14 with TRBJ1-4, with D uncertain. The germline gives CDR1 SGHDN, CDR2 FVKESK. Trimming stripped 1 base from V and 2 bases from J, with 5 bases between. CDR3 length: 14 amino acids. Written as DNA, the CDR3 is TGTGCCAGCAGCCAAGGGTACACTAATGAAAAACTGTTTTTT. Its translation: CASSQGYTNEKLFF.

V gene TRBV9 combines with J gene TRBJ2-1; TRBD2 aligns across 12 bases. Germline V gene lookup returns CDR1 SGDLS and CDR2 YYNGEE. Trimming removed 3 bases from V and 9 bases from J; junction bases left unmatched: 10. The CDR3 contains 16 residues. CDR3 residues: CASSAFTSGGSSEQFF. In DNA form, the CDR3 reads TGTGCCAGCAGCGCCTTCACTAGCGGGGGGTCTAGTGAGCAGTTCTTC.

The sample holds many counts of this clonotype. V usage is TRBV5-1 and J usage is TRBJ2-7; D remains ambiguous. The CDR3 spans 12 residues. V shed 1 base and J shed 7 bases, with 9 bases lying between them. Germline V lookup: CDR1 SGHRS, CDR2 YFSETQ. In nucleotides, the CDR3 is TGCGCCAGCAGCTTGTACCAAGGGGAGCAGTACTTC. It translates to CASSLYQGEQYF.

This clonotype showed up many times. The V call is TRBV6-1, the J call TRBJ2-2; D remains unclear. Per the germline V gene, CDR1 is MNHNS and CDR2 is SASEGT. V lost 4 bases and J 6 bases, leaving 9 bases between the germline ends. The CDR3 spans 13 residues. The CDR3 bases are TGTGCCAGCAGTGTACGGAGTTCCGGGGAGCTGTTTTTT. It specifies CASSVRSSGELFF.

V is TRBV7-8 and J is TRBJ2-1, with 7 bases identical to TRBD2. CDR3 length: 17 residues. Germline V gene data show CDR1 as SGHVS and CDR2 as FQNEAQ. J gave up 6 bases and V 1 base, and 12 bases lay outside the gene matches. The CDR3 coding sequence is TGTGCCAGCAGCTTAGGATCCTGGGGGGAGGGCCTCAATGAGCAGTTCTTC. It is translated as CASSLGSWGEGLNEQFF.

This clonotype showed up just a few times. Sequence at one end of the junction differs from germline and may be a read error. The chain has TRBV9 and TRBJ1-1; D possibly corresponds to TRBD1 (5 bases). The CDR3 length is 13 residues. In germline, CDR1 is SGDLS, CDR2 YYNGEE. This chain's CDR3 is CANSVAGGTEAFF. The DNA for the CDR3 is TGTGCCAACAGCGTAGCTGGGGGTACTGAAGCTTTCTTT.

This clonotype appeared once. A much larger clone lies one base from this, so it may be a read error. The chain couples TRBV6-1 to TRBJ2-6; possible D gene TRBD2, 6 bases. CDR1 is MNHNS, CDR2 SASEGT, per germline. V was cut by 8 bases and J by 2 bases, with 22 bases left in between. The CDR3 has 18 amino acids. CDR3 amino acids: CASGGARTPMAGANVLTF. CDR3 coding DNA: TGTGCCAGCGGCGGGGCCCGGACCCCGATGGCTGGGGCCAACGTCCTGACTTTC.

This clonotype was counted between two and nine times. The rearrangement links TRBV3-1 to TRBJ1-1; unclear D gene. CDR3 length: 15 residues. V was shortened by 4 bases and J by 4 bases, with 16 bases between the two germline ends. CDR1 and CDR2 (germline): LGHDT, YNNKEL (reference sequence). As DNA, the CDR3 is TGTGCCAGCAGCCCCACGGGGTCGGTTAGCACTGAAGCTTTCTTT. Translated: CASSPTGSVSTEAFF.

Many counts were recorded for this clonotype. This CDR3 reads CASSVEGQNSPLHF. As DNA, the CDR3 is TGTGCCAGCAGCGTAGAAGGACAAAATTCACCCCTCCACTTT. The rearrangement uses TRBV9 and TRBJ1-6; weak D call: TRBD1 (5 bases). Germline V gives CDR1 SGDLS, CDR2 YYNGEE. CDR3 length equals 14 residues. Trimming removed 0 bases at V and 7 bases at J, with 8 bases between.

This clonotype has at least ten counts. V usage is TRBV24-1 and J usage is TRBJ2-1; TRBD2 matches at 11 bases. V lost 5 bases and J lost 0; bases outside the gene matches: 11. CDR1 and CDR2 from the germline V gene are KGHDR and SFDVKD. The CDR3 consists of 19 residues. The CDR3 DNA follows: TGTGCCACCAGTGGACCGGGACTAGCGGCCCAACCCTCCTACAATGAGCAGTTCTTC. Its protein product is CATSGPGLAAQPSYNEQFF.

This clonotype was counted ten times or more. V is TRBV28 and J is TRBJ2-3; D is possibly TRBD1 (8 bases). Trimming removed 8 bases at V and 0 bases at J, with 15 bases between. The CDR3 has 15 amino acids. In germline, CDR1 is MDHEN, CDR2 SYDVKM. This CDR3 reads CASHRGGQSTDTQYF. CDR3 nucleotide sequence: TGTGCCAGCCACAGGGGGGGGCAAAGCACAGATACGCAGTATTTT.

The chain carries TRBV9 and TRBJ1-2, with 11 nucleotides matching TRBD1. Germline trimming cut 4 bases from V and 4 bases from J; bases unmatched to any gene: 6. Germline V gene data show CDR1 as SGDLS and CDR2 as YYNGEE. The CDR3 contains 15 residues. The CDR3 DNA follows: TGTGCCAGCAGCCAGACGGGACAGGGGGTCTATGGCTACACCTTC. It yields the protein CASSQTGQGVYGYTF.

In this sample, this clonotype turned up many times. V and J are TRBV2 and TRBJ2-5; D not certain. Germline V CDR1 and CDR2: SNHLY, FYNNEI. The CDR3 length is 13 residues. V was clipped by 3 bases and J by 3 bases, with 8 bases between them. DNA for the CDR3: TGTGCCAGCAGTGAGGTGAAGGAAGAGACCCAGTACTTC. It is translated as CASSEVKEETQYF.

In this sample, this clonotype turned up a few times. This chain connects TRBV6-1 to TRBJ2-7, with D possibly being TRBD2 (5 bases). V dropped 7 bases and J dropped 6 bases, with 13 bases sitting between them. The CDR3 is made up of 12 amino acids. Germline-derived CDR1 and CDR2 are MNHNS and SASEGT. The CDR3 spells CASTDGDLEQYF. CDR3 nucleotides: TGTGCCAGCACCGACGGGGATCTCGAGCAGTACTTC.

On this clonotype: A read error may explain this, as a much larger clone is one base away. V gene TRBV3-1 combines with J gene TRBJ2-5; no reliable D call. Trimming took off 3 bases at V and 2 bases at J, with 10 bases between the two ends. Germline V gives CDR1 LGHDT, CDR2 YNNKEL (reference sequence). The CDR3 is made up of 14 amino acids. The CDR3 here is CASSHRDRQETQYF. CDR3 nucleotides: TGTGCCAGCAGCCATCGAGACCGGCAAGAGACCCAGTACTTC.

Many counts were recorded for this clonotype. The chain links TRBV2 to TRBJ2-2, with 12 nucleotides matching TRBD1. The CDR3 is made up of 16 amino acids. Germline V gives CDR1 SNHLY, CDR2 FYNNEI. With 6 bases clipped from V and 6 bases from J, the junction kept 8 bases outside the gene matches. The CDR3 loop is CASSSGTGGGPGELFF. The CDR3 coding sequence is TGTGCCAGCAGCTCAGGGACAGGGGGCGGCCCCGGGGAGCTGTTTTTT.

This clonotype was counted ten times or more. The chain uses TRBV7-6 and TRBJ1-4; tentatively, D is TRBD1 (5 bases). CDR1 SGHVS and CDR2 FNYEAQ come from the germline V gene. The ends were cut back, 5 bases at V and 2 bases at J, with 15 bases in the middle. The CDR3 runs 16 residues. Written as DNA, the CDR3 is TGTGCCAGCAGCCTCGGTGGGGCAGGGACTAATGAAAAACTGTTTTTT. Translation gives CASSLGGAGTNEKLFF.

This clonotype turned up a few times. This chain joins TRBV20-1 and TRBJ2-1; 12 nucleotides line up with TRBD2. The CDR3 totals 14 residues. The ends lost 5 bases at V and 7 bases at J; junction bases unmatched: 6. Germline V CDR1 and CDR2: DFQATT, SNEGSKA (reference sequence). CDR3 nucleotide sequence: TGCAGTGCTTGGACTAGCGGGGTCCAAAATGAGCAGTTCTTC. It yields the protein CSAWTSGVQNEQFF.

This clonotype was recorded a few times. The chain carries TRBV7-9 and TRBJ1-2; D is uncertain. The germline gives CDR1 SEHNR, CDR2 FQNEAQ (reference sequence). V lost 0 bases to trimming and J lost 6 bases, with 8 bases between them. CDR3 length equals 13 residues. CDR3 nucleotides: TGTGCCAGCAGCTTAGCTTTCGGGGATGGCTACACCTTC. It encodes CASSLAFGDGYTF. Filled out from reference TRBV7-9 and TRBJ1-2, the complete variable domain reads DTGVSQNPRHKITKRGQNVTFRCDPISEHNRLYWYRQTLGQGPEFLTYFQNEAQLEKSRLLSDRFSAERPKGSFSTLEIQRTEQGDSAMYLCASSLAFGDGYTFGSGTRLTVV.

This clonotype was observed at least ten times. The V gene is TRBV7-3, the J gene TRBJ1-2; D uncertain. V was clipped by 1 base and J by 0 bases, with 9 bases between them. Germline CDR1 SGHTA, CDR2 FQGTGA. This CDR3 region has 15 residues. This CDR3 reads CASSLRAESNYGYTF. In DNA form, the CDR3 reads TGTGCCAGCAGCTTAAGGGCGGAATCTAACTATGGCTACACCTTC.

Turning to this clonotype: With a much larger clone just one base away, this may be a read error. The chain joins TRBV30 to TRBJ1-4; the D is unclear. Looked up from germline, CDR1 is GTSNPN and CDR2 is SVGIG (reference sequence). The germline V and J ends were trimmed by 1 base and 0 bases, with 6 bases remaining between them. The CDR3 covers 14 residues. The CDR3: CAWSGIATNEKLFF. CDR3 nucleotides: TGTGCCTGGAGTGGGATAGCAACTAATGAAAAACTGTTTTTT.

This clonotype came up many times. This chain uses TRBV27 with TRBJ1-2; the D is unclear. Germline CDR1 is MNHEY and CDR2 is SMNVEV (reference sequence). This CDR3 is built from 14 residues. V was pared by 9 bases and J by 5 bases, with 19 bases between. As DNA, the CDR3 is TGTGCCAGACCCGTCAAGTTCCAGAGATATGGCTACACCTTC. It yields the protein CARPVKFQRYGYTF.

This rearrangement joins TRBV10-3 to TRBJ2-1; 8 nucleotides line up with TRBD2. Germline CDR1 ENHRY, CDR2 SYGVKD. The CDR3 has 15 residues. V shed 4 bases, J shed 6 bases, and the junction held 8 bases outside the gene matches. In DNA, the CDR3 is TGTGCCATCAGTGCGGCGGGACTAGGCATCAATGAGCAGTTCTTC. Amino acids: CAISAAGLGINEQFF.

This clonotype occurred many times. The chain is built from TRBV5-1 and TRBJ2-1; 8 positions agree with TRBD2. CDR1 is SGHRS and CDR2 is YFSETQ in the germline V gene. CDR3 length: 15 residues. V gave up 4 bases and J gave up 3 bases; unmatched junction bases: 6. Written as DNA, the CDR3 is TGCGCCAGCAGCCCTCGGACTAGCAGCTACAATGAGCAGTTCTTC. The encoded protein is CASSPRTSSYNEQFF.

This clonotype was observed at least ten times. The chain couples TRBV11-2 to TRBJ1-3; D not resolved. Trimming left V 3 bases short and J 1 base short, with 13 bases between. CDR1 and CDR2 (germline): SGHAT, FQNNGV. The CDR3 covers 16 residues. CDR3 amino acids: CASSFGTAQSGNTIYF. DNA of the CDR3: TGTGCCAGCAGCTTCGGAACAGCCCAATCTGGAAACACCATATATTTT.

This CDR3 reads CASSPLQSGRGEQFF. The CDR3 coding sequence is TGTGCCAGCAGCCCCCTGCAATCGGGCCGAGGGGAGCAGTTCTTC. The genes are TRBV4-2 and TRBJ2-1, with D possibly TRBD2 on 5 matching bases. There are 15 residues in the CDR3. V lost 4 bases and J lost 10, with 20 bases in between. Looked up from germline, CDR1 is LGHNA and CDR2 is YNFKEQ.

This clonotype was observed at least ten times. V is TRBV20-1 and J is TRBJ2-1; 7 nucleotides line up with TRBD1. The CDR3 has 18 residues. Germline-derived CDR1 and CDR2 are DFQATT and SNEGSKA (reference sequence). Losses at the gene ends were 1 base for V and 1 base for J; bases not matched to a gene: 13. The DNA of the CDR3 is TGCAGTGCTAGAGCGTCCTACCGGACAGGCCCTTCCTACAATGAGCAGTTCTTC. Translated: CSARASYRTGPSYNEQFF.

Many counts were recorded for this clonotype. The DNA for the CDR3 is TGTGCCAGCAGTTTTGGAGTAGCGGGAGTAGTAGAGACCCAGTACTTC. Protein sequence: CASSFGVAGVVETQYF. The chain joins TRBV12-3 or TRBV12-4 to TRBJ2-5, with 9 bases matching TRBD2. Unmatched junction bases numbered 9, after V lost 3 bases and J lost 4 bases. The CDR3 contains 16 residues.

This rearrangement joins TRBV6-5 to TRBJ2-1; TRBD1 aligns across 9 bases. Per germline, CDR1 MNHEY and CDR2 SVGAGI. J was trimmed by 6 bases and V by 4 bases; bases with no gene match: 10. The CDR3 contains 16 residues. CDR3 nucleotide sequence: TGTGCCAGCAGTTTCCGGGGACAGGGAAATGGCAATGAGCAGTTCTTC. Its translation: CASSFRGQGNGNEQFF.

The chain carries TRBV12-3 or TRBV12-4 and TRBJ1-5; D is unclear. The V and J ends lost 5 bases and 0 bases respectively, with 8 bases between them. CDR3 length equals 14 residues. The CDR3 reads CASSKTNSNQPQHF. As DNA, the CDR3 is TGTGCCAGCAGTAAGACAAATAGCAATCAGCCCCAGCATTTT.

This clonotype was observed a handful of times. The gene calls are TRBV5-1 and TRBJ2-5, with a weak D call TRBD2 (5 bases). The CDR3 totals 12 residues. The germline V and J ends were trimmed by 4 bases and 5 bases, with 9 bases remaining between them. Germline CDR1 is SGHRS and CDR2 is YFSETQ. CDR3 coding DNA: TGCGCCAGCAGCGCGGACTTGGAGACCCAGTACTTC. It yields the protein CASSADLETQYF.